The 14 T cell receptor beta chains below all came from one sample that was sequenced in a study of blood T cell repertoires in COVID-19. Clones were read by immunoSEQ multiplex PCR, and TCRdb kept only the in-frame ones, dropping some. Of about 100,000 clones listed, 85% to 90% are singletons. What was sequenced was peripheral blood. The origin of the receptors is a human donor in a cohort sampled during active COVID-19.

The rearrangement links TRBV18 to TRBJ1-5, with D possibly being TRBD1 (6 bases). This CDR3 is 14 amino acids long. Germline loops: CDR1 KGHSH, CDR2 LQKENI. V was clipped by 2 bases and J by 9 bases, with 14 bases between them. The CDR3 region is CASSPGQHAGPQHF. The CDR3 nucleotides read TGTGCCAGCTCACCAGGACAGCACGCCGGGCCCCAGCATTTT.

The gene calls are TRBV15 and TRBJ1-1; D remains unclear. Trimming pared 5 bases from V and 1 base from J, leaving 11 bases between. CDR1 LNHNV and CDR2 YYDKDF come from the germline V gene (reference sequence). The CDR3 extends over 14 amino acids. The CDR3 nucleotides read TGTGCCACCAGCTCCCAGTTACGGAACACTGAAGCTTTCTTT. This encodes CATSSQLRNTEAFF. The complete variable domain, with remaining parts taken from reference TRBV15 and TRBJ1-1, reads DAMVIQNPRYQVTQFGKPVTLSCSQTLNHNVMYWYQQKSSQAPKLLFHYYDKDFNNEADTPDNFQSRRPNTSFCFLDIRSPGLGDTAMYLCATSSQLRNTEAFFGQGTRLTVV.

CDR3 sequence (DNA): TGTGCCAGCAGCCGTGGACAGGGGTACGAGCAGTACTTC. Translated: CASSRGQGYEQYF. The V gene is TRBV7-9, the J gene TRBJ2-7; 9 nucleotides line up with TRBD1. Trimming at V came to 5 bases and at J to 4 bases, leaving 3 bases not matched to a gene. CDR3 size: 13 residues. The germline V gene has CDR1 SEHNR and CDR2 FQNEAQ (reference sequence).

This clone was picked up a small number of times. V and J are TRBV7-2 and TRBJ2-1, with 9 bases fitting TRBD2. The germline V gene encodes CDR1 SGHTA and CDR2 FQGNSA. The CDR3 sequence is 14 residues long. The CDR3 DNA follows: TGTGCAAGGAGAGGCAGCGGGGGGCAGAGTGAGCAGTTCTTC. It specifies CARRGSGGQSEQFF.

The V and J genes are TRBV2 and TRBJ2-7; 7 bases match TRBD2. The trim removed 11 bases at V and 3 bases at J, leaving 7 bases unmatched. CDR3 length: 12 residues. The germline CDR1 and CDR2 sequences are SNHLY and FYNNEI. The CDR3, as DNA: TGTGCCTGGGGGGACTATAACTACGAGCAGTACTTC. Its protein product is CAWGDYNYEQYF.

The sample holds one count of this clone. J is TRBJ2-2 and V is TRBV19; D not certain. The CDR3 runs to 14 residues. Germline CDR1 LNHDA, CDR2 SQIVND (reference sequence). Trimming removed 8 bases from V and 2 bases from J, with 12 bases in between. The CDR3 DNA follows: TGTGCCAGTGGCGCCGGCGGTAACACCGGGGAGCTGTTTTTT. Translation: CASGAGGNTGELFF.

This clone has only one observation. V is TRBV6-5 and J is TRBJ2-1; no firm D call. Per germline, CDR1 MNHEY and CDR2 SVGAGI. The V gene lost 6 bases and the J gene lost 15 bases, with 15 bases spanning the gap. The CDR3 has 11 residues. In DNA, the CDR3 is TGTGCCAGCAGCAACCCCCACCCCAGGTTCTTC. Translation gives CASSNPHPRFF.

This clone has only one observation. This chain connects TRBV9 to TRBJ2-7, with a tentative D call TRBD2 (5 bases). Looked up from germline, CDR1 is SGDLS and CDR2 is YYNGEE. This CDR3 contains 12 residues. Trimming stripped 0 bases from V and 7 bases from J, with 8 bases between. CDR3 in amino acids: CASSVGTGEQYF. The DNA for the CDR3 is TGTGCCAGCAGCGTAGGGACGGGGGAGCAGTACTTC.

The chain carries TRBV7-8 and TRBJ1-2; D perhaps matches TRBD1 (6 bases). The CDR3 sequence is 16 residues long. V was shortened by 0 bases and J by 3 bases, with 14 bases between the two germline ends. Germline loops: CDR1 SGHVS, CDR2 FQNEAQ. CDR3 DNA: TGTGCCAGCAGCTTAGCGGTTACAGGGAATCACTATGGCTACACCTTC. Its protein product is CASSLAVTGNHYGYTF.

The chain couples TRBV7-2 to TRBJ1-2; 8 bases map to TRBD1. Germline trimming cut 1 base from V and 2 bases from J; bases unmatched to any gene: 0. The CDR3 loop spans 14 amino acids. In germline, CDR1 is SGHTA, CDR2 FQGNSA. This CDR3 is CASSLGQGNYGYTF. The CDR3 DNA reads as TGTGCCAGCAGCTTAGGACAGGGGAACTATGGCTACACCTTC.

The chain couples TRBV24-1 to TRBJ1-4; 12 bases are a match to TRBD1. V shed 4 bases and J 6 bases; nucleotides not matched to a gene: 2. The germline CDR1 and CDR2 sequences are KGHDR and SFDVKD. This CDR3 is 15 amino acids long. The CDR3 sequence: CATSDWDRGHEKLFF. DNA of the CDR3: TGTGCCACCAGTGACTGGGACAGGGGGCATGAAAAACTGTTTTTT.

The chain combines TRBV12-5 with TRBJ2-1; 8 bases are shared with TRBD2. V was clipped by 6 bases and J by 7 bases; unmatched bases: 8. Looked up from germline, CDR1 is LGHNT and CDR2 is FRNRAP. The CDR3 spans 14 residues. The CDR3 sequence: CASGGGDTSNEQFF. DNA of the CDR3: TGTGCTAGTGGCGGGGGGGACACCTCAAATGAGCAGTTCTTC.

The rearrangement uses TRBV3-1 (or the pseudogene TRBV3-2) and TRBJ2-7, with D perhaps matching TRBD2 (6 bases). The V end lost 3 bases, the J end lost 11 bases, and 11 bases lay between the germline ends. This CDR3 has 11 amino acids. The germline gives CDR1 LGHDT, CDR2 YNNKEL (reference sequence). The CDR3 region is CASSHVGEEYF. Written as DNA, the CDR3 is TGTGCCAGCAGCCATGTAGGGGAGGAGTACTTC.

A single count supports this clone. This chain connects TRBV7-2 to TRBJ2-7, with D possibly being TRBD2 (5 bases). The CDR3 consists of 14 residues. CDR1 is SGHTA, CDR2 FQGNSA, per germline. Trimming took 1 base from V and 2 from J, leaving 9 bases between them. The CDR3 here is CASSLGGPPYEQYF. CDR3 nucleotide sequence: TGTGCCAGCAGCTTAGGCGGGCCCCCCTACGAGCAGTACTTC.